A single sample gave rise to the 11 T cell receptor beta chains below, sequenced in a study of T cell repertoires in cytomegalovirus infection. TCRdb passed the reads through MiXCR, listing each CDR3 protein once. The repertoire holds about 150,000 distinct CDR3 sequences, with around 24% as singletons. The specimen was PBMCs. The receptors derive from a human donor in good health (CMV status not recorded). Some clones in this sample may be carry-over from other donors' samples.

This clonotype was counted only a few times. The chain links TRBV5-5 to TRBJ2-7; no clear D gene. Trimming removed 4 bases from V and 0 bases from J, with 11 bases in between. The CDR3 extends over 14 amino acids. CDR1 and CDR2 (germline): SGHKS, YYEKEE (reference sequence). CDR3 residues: CASSLTLNSYEQYF. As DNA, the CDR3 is TGTGCCAGCAGCCTTACACTCAACTCCTACGAGCAGTACTTC.

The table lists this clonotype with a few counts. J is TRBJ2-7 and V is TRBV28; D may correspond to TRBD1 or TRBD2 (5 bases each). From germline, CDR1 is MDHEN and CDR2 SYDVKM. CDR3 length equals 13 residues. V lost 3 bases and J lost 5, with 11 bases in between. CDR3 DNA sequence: TGTGCCAGCAGTTTGGGGGAATCGAACGAGCAGTACTTC. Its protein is CASSLGESNEQYF.

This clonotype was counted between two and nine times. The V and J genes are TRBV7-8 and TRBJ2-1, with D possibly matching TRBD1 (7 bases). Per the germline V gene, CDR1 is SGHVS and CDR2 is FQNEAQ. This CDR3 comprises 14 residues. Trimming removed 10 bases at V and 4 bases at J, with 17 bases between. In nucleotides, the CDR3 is TGTGCCACCTCGGAGGGGGCAGGATACAATGAGCAGTTCTTC. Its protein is CATSEGAGYNEQFF.

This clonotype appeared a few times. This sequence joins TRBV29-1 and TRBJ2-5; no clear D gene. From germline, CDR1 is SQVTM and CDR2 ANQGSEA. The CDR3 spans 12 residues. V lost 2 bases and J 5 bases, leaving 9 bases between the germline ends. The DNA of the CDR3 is TGCAGCGTTGAAAGAGGAAGGGAGACCCAGTACTTC. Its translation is CSVERGRETQYF. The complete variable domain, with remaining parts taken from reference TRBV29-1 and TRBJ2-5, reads SAVISQKPSRDICQRGTSLTIQCQVDSQVTMMFWYRQQPGQSLTLIATANQGSEATYESGFVIDKFPISRPNLTFSTLTVSNMSPEDSSIYLCSVERGRETQYFGPGTRLLVL.

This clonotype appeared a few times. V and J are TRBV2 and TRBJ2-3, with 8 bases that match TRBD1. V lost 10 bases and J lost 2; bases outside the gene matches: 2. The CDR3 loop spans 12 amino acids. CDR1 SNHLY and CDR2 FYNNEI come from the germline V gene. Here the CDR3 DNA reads TGTGCCACGGACAGGGTCACAGATACGCAGTATTTT. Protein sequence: CATDRVTDTQYF.

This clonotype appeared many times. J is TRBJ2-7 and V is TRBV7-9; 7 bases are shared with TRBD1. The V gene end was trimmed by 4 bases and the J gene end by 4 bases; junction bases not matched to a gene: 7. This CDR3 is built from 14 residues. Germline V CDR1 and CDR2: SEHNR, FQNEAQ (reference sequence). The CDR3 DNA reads TGTGCCAGCAGCTCAGTAACAGGGGAGTACGAGCAGTACTTC. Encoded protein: CASSSVTGEYEQYF. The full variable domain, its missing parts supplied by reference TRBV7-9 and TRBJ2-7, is DTGVSQNPRHKITKRGQNVTFRCDPISEHNRLYWYRQTLGQGPEFLTYFQNEAQLEKSRLLSDRFSAERPKGSFSTLEIQRTEQGDSAMYLCASSSVTGEYEQYFGPGTRLTVT.

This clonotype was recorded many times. The CDR3 sequence is CASSRHLNNEQFF. CDR3 DNA: TGTGCCAGCAGCCGACACTTGAACAATGAGCAGTTCTTC. This sequence joins TRBV7-2 and TRBJ2-1, with D hard to call. The CDR3 is 13 residues long. CDR1 SGHTA and CDR2 FQGNSA come from the germline V gene. Deletions cut 5 bases from V and 5 bases from J, with 10 bases between.

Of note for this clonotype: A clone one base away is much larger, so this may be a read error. The DNA for the CDR3 is TGTGCCAGCAGTTTGGTTGGACAGGGGGAGGCCAAAAACATTCAGTACTTC. Translation gives CASSLVGQGEAKNIQYF. V usage is TRBV28 and J usage is TRBJ2-4; TRBD1 matches at 10 bases. This CDR3 is built from 17 residues. The germline V gene encodes CDR1 MDHEN and CDR2 SYDVKM. J lost 1 base, V lost 3 bases, and 6 bases had no gene match.

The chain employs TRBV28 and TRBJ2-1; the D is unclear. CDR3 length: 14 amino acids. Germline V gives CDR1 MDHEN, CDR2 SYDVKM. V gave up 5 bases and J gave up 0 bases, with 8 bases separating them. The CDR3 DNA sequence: TGTGCCAGCAGTGACCATAGCTCCTACAATGAGCAGTTCTTC. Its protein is CASSDHSSYNEQFF.

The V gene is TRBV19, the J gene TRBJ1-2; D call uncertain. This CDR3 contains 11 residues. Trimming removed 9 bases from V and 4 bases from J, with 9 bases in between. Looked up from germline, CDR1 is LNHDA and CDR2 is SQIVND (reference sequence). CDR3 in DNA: TGTGCCAGCGATGAGGGCTATGGCTACACCTTC. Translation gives CASDEGYGYTF.

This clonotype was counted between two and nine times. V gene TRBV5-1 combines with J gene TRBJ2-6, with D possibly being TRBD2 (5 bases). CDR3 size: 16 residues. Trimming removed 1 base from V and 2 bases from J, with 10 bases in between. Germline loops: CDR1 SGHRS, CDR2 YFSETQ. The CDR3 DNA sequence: TGCGCCAGCAGCTTGTCGGGAACACCTGGGGCCAACGTCCTGACTTTC. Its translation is CASSLSGTPGANVLTF.